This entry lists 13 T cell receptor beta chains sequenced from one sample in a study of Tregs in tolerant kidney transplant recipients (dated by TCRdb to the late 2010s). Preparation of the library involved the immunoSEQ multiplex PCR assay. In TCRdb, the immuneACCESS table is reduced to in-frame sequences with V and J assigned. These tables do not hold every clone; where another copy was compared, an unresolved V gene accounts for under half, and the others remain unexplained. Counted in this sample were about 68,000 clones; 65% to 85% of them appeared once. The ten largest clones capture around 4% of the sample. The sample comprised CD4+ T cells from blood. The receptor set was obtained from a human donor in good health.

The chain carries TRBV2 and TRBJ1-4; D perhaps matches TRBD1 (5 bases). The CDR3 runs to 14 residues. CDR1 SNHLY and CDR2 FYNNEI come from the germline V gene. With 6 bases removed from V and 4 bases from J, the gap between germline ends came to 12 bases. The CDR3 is CASSRDGLNEKLFF. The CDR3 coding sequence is TGTGCCAGCAGCCGGGACGGACTTAATGAAAAACTGTTTTTT.

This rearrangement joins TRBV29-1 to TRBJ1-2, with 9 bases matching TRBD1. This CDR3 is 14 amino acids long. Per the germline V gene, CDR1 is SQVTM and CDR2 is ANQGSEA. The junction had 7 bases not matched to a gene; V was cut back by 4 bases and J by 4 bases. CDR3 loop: CSVVTGTGIYGYTF. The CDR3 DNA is TGCAGCGTTGTTACCGGGACAGGGATCTATGGCTACACCTTC.

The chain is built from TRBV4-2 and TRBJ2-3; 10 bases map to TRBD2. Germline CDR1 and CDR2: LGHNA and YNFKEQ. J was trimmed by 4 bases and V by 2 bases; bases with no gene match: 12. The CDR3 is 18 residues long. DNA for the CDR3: TGTGCCAGCAGCCAAACCCCTAGCGGGAGTAGGGGTGCAGATACGCAGTATTTT. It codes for CASSQTPSGSRGADTQYF.

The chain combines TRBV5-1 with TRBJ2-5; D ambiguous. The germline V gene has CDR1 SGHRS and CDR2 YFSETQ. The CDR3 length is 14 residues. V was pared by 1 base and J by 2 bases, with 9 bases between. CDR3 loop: CASSLRGTQETQYF. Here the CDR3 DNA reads TGCGCCAGCAGCTTGCGCGGCACGCAAGAGACCCAGTACTTC.

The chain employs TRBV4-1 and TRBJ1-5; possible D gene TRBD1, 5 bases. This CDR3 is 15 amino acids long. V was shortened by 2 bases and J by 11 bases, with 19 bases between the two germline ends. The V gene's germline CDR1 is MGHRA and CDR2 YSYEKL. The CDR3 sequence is CASSQQGTAPITQHF. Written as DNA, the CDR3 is TGCGCCAGCAGCCAACAGGGAACCGCGCCAATAACCCAGCATTTT.

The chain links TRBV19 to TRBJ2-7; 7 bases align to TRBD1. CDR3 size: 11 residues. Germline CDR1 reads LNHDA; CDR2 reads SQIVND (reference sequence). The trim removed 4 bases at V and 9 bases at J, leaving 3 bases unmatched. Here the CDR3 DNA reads TGTGCCAGTAGTAACAGGGGATGGCAGTACTTC. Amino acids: CASSNRGWQYF.

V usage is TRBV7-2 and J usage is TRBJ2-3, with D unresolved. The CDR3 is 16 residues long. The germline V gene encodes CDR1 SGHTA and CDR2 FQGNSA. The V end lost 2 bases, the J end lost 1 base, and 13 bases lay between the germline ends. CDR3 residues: CASSLRRAEGTDTQYF. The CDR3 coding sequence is TGTGCCAGCAGCTTAAGGCGAGCTGAAGGCACAGATACGCAGTATTTT.

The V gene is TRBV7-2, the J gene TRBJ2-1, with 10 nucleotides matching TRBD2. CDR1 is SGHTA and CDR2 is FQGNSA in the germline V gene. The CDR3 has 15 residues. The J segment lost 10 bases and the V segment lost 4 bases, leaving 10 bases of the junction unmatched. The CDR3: CASSSDIAGGLEQFF. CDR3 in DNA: TGTGCCAGCAGCTCAGATATAGCGGGAGGCTTAGAGCAGTTCTTC.

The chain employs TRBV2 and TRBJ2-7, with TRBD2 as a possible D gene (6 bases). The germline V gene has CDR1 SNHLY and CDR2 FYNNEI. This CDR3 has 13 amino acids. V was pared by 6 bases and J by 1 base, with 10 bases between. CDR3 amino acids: CASRAGPSYEQYF. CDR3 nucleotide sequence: TGTGCCAGCAGGGCGGGGCCGTCCTACGAGCAGTACTTC.

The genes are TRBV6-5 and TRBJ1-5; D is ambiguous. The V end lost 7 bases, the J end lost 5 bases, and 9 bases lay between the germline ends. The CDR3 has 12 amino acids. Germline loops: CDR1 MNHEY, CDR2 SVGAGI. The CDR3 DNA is TGTGCCAGCAAGGAAACCGATCAGCCCCAGCATTTT. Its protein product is CASKETDQPQHF.

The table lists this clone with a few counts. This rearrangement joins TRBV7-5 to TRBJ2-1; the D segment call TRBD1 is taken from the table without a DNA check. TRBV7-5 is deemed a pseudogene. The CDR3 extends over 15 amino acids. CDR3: CARSAGTGGTFEQFF. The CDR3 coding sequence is TGTGCCAGAAGCGCCGGGACAGGGGGGACGTTTGAGCAGTTCTTC.

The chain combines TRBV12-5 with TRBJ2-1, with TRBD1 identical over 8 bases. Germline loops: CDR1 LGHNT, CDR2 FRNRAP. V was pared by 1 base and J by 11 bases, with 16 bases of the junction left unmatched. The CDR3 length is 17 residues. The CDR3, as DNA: TGTGCTAGTGGTTTGGCCCTGTCGGCAGGGGGCGCGGGTAAGCAGTTCTTC. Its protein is CASGLALSAGGAGKQFF.

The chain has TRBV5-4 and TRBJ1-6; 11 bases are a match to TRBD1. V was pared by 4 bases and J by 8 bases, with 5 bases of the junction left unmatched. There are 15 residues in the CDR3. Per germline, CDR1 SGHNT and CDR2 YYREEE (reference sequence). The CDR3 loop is CASSLQDRGHSPLHF. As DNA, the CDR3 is TGTGCCAGCAGCCTACAGGACAGGGGGCATTCACCCCTCCACTTT.